This record looks at one T cell receptor (beta chain) sequence and its context. The antigen remains undetermined. In the PCR, 60 Vbeta and 13 Jbeta primers were used. Clones were read by immunoSEQ multiplex PCR, and TCRdb kept only the in-frame ones, dropping some. This table holds some 130,000 clones, 77% found once. Samples came from healthy bone marrow donors. This record comes from a study of cytomegalovirus exposure and HLA in healthy donors. Study as a whole: Earlier, approximately 180 million T cells were analyzed, and around 100 million unique TCR beta sequences were found among them. Study-level findings and limits: A missense DCLRE1C variant was associated with V- and J-gene trimming of TCR beta chains in a later analysis, and an independent cohort replicated the association. Several top significant clusters appeared, in a later analysis, to be linked to common viral pathogens.

Source material: PBMCs. The clonotype originates from a male donor in good health and CMV-seropositive.

CDR3 in amino acids: CASSLSGGRTGELFF. DNA of the CDR3: TGTGCCAGCAGTTTAAGTGGAGGGCGGACCGGGGAGCTGTTTTTT. The genes are TRBV28 and TRBJ2-2; D possibly corresponds to TRBD2 (6 bases). The CDR3 loop spans 15 amino acids. V was shortened by 2 bases and J by 5 bases, with 12 bases between the two germline ends. Germline V gives CDR1 MDHEN, CDR2 SYDVKM.